The sequence of this TCR beta chain was determined in a study of T cells in Graves' hyperthyroidism and ophthalmopathy. Study in general: Any treatment followed the collection of peripheral blood at initial diagnosis. Findings and limits, study-wide: Among clonotypes expanded in thyroid above 0.001, most were also found in blood. From stable hyperthyroidism, ophthalmopathy was set apart by a 13 V-J model.

There were TCR beta CDR3 regions amplified from RNA transcripts. HTBI primers drove first-round RT-PCR of the TCR CDR3. TCRdb reanalysed the multiplex PCR reads using MiXCR and keeps one entry per CDR3 protein. Of around 560,000 distinct CDR3 sequences in the sample, approximately 15% were seen once. CDR3 length: 13 residues. The V end lost 5 bases, the J end lost 0 bases, and 7 bases lay between the germline ends. Looked up from germline, CDR1 is SGHTA and CDR2 is FQGTGA. This clonotype was seen many times. The antigen is undetermined. Clinical symptoms, serum thyroxine and TRAb, thyroid ultrasound and orbital computed tomography together formed the diagnostic basis.

The TCR was taken from a woman aged 18-29 years with Graves' hyperthyroidism. Sequencing was done on a sample of blood. The chain employs TRBV7-3 and TRBJ1-1; D is undetermined. As DNA, the CDR3 is TGTGCCAGCAGCACCGCCTTGAACACTGAAGCTTTCTTT. Its translation is CASSTALNTEAFF. The full variable domain, rest sourced from reference TRBV7-3 and TRBJ1-1, is GAGVSQTPSNKVTEKGKYVELRCDPISGHTALYWYRQSLGQGPEFLIYFQGTGAADDSGLPNDRFFAVRPEGSVSTLKIQRTERGDSAVYLCASSTALNTEAFFGQGTRLTVV.